The clone carrying this TCR beta chain was detected only a few times. Its antigen is not identified. Unique molecular identifiers tagged the TCR beta cDNA libraries. With 1 to 10 million T cells as the source, a few hundred thousand cDNA molecules resulted. TCRdb fed the PCR reads into MiXCR, producing one record per CDR3 protein. The sample includes around 770,000 distinct CDR3 sequences, around 46% of them seen just once. The V and J ends lost 3 bases and 5 bases, in that order; junction bases with no gene match: 6. The CDR3 has 14 residues. CDR1 is LGHNA and CDR2 is YNFKEQ in the germline V gene. The sample belongs to a study of post-analysis software for immune sequencing data. Study overall: The patients showed relapsing-remitting, secondary progressive and progressive-relapsing multiple sclerosis courses.

The study's findings and limits: People with multiple sclerosis had a significantly lower normalized Chao1 diversity than controls did. The study found TRBV5-6, TRBV5-1 and TRBV20-1 among five or six TRBV segments more frequent in patients than controls.

The source is a girl between 10 and 17 years old with multiple sclerosis. Sequenced sample: blood. The chain combines TRBV4-2 with TRBJ2-5; 7 nucleotides match TRBD2. The CDR3 loop reads CASSHPGEGETQYF. Here the CDR3 DNA reads TGTGCCAGCAGCCATCCGGGGGAGGGGGAGACCCAGTACTTC.